This T cell receptor (beta chain) was identified during a study of blood T cell repertoires in COVID-19. On the study more broadly: Both acute and convalescent COVID-19 samples were obtained from the United States, Italy and Spain. Sources were T cells, B-cell-depleted T cells, or PBMCs; the material itself was cDNA or gDNA.

CDR1 and CDR2 (germline): SGHNT, YYREEE (reference sequence). V lost 0 bases to trimming and J lost 0 bases, with 12 bases between them. The CDR3 covers 16 residues. Authors' methods: Nucleated cell counts were estimated from reference gene primer amplification. Some clones are missing from TCRdb's copy, which holds only in-frame ones; the method was immunoSEQ multiplex PCR. V, J and clone size reflect that table, while D and trimming were determined from the DNA. The sample shows tens of thousands of clones, 75% to 90% of them seen only once. The source material was peripheral blood. The chain is built from TRBV5-4 and TRBJ1-2, with D hard to call. The sequence came from a woman aged 80 or older with acute or convalescent COVID-19. The CDR3 DNA follows: TGTGCCAGCAGCTTGGAAGTTTCCGGAGCTAACTATGGCTACACCTTC. Its translation: CASSLEVSGANYGYTF.